This T cell receptor beta chain was sequenced in a study of blood T cell repertoires in COVID-19. Study details: The analysed material was cDNA or gDNA that came from T cells, B-cell-depleted T cells, or PBMCs.

This clone showed up just a few times. CDR3 length equals 16 residues. Per germline, CDR1 MDHEN and CDR2 SYDVKM. The J segment lost 4 bases and the V segment lost 3 bases, leaving 8 bases of the junction unmatched. Original methodology: For nucleated cells, counts were estimated from reference gene primer amplification. Assay: immunoSEQ multiplex PCR; the TCRdb copy retains only in-frame clones and omits some. That table is the source of V, J and clone size, and D and trimming were worked out from the DNA. This table holds about 180,000 clones, about 88% found once. All recovered Cohort 3 donors got two negative PCRs, got clearance, or saw symptom resolution.

Sequencing input: PBMCs or T cells enriched from blood (not recorded which). The chain couples TRBV28 to TRBJ1-5; TRBD1 agrees at 8 bases. The clonotype was recovered from a woman younger than 30 who had recovered from COVID-19. The CDR3 bases are TGTGCCAGCAGTTTTGGCGGGGACAGGCCAAATCAGCCCCAGCATTTT. Translating it yields CASSFGGDRPNQPQHF.